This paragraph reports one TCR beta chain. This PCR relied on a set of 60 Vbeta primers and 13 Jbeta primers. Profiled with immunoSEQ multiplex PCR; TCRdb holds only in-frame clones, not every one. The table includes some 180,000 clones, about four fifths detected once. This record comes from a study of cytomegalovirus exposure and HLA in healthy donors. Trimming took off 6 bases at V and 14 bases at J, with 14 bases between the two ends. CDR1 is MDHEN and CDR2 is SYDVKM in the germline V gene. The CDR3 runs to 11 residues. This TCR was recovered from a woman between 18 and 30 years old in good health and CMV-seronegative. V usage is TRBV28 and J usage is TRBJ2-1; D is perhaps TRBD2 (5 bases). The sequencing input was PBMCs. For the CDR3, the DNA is TGTGCCAGCAGGGGCCCCCTCGGGAAGTTCTTC. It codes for CASRGPLGKFF.